Each of the 21 T cell receptor beta chains below was sequenced from the same sample in a study of blood T cell repertoires in COVID-19. Libraries were prepared by immunoSEQ multiplex PCR; TCRdb keeps only in-frame clonotypes and omits some of them. The sample has about 130,000 clones; about 79% are singletons. Sequenced material: PBMCs or T cells enriched from blood (not recorded which). The receptor source for this set is a man aged 50 to 60 who had recovered from COVID-19.

The J gene is TRBJ2-5, the V gene TRBV7-8; D might be TRBD1 (5 bases). Germline V lookup: CDR1 SGHVS, CDR2 FQNEAQ. V was cut by 3 bases and J by 3 bases, with 11 bases left in between. This CDR3 region has 14 residues. This chain's CDR3 is CASSFLAREETQYF. The DNA for the CDR3 is TGTGCCAGCAGCTTTCTTGCCAGGGAAGAGACCCAGTACTTC.

The chain carries TRBV27 and TRBJ1-4; D is possibly TRBD1 (5 bases). Trimming cost V 3 bases and J 8 bases, with 16 bases left between them. Per the germline V gene, CDR1 is MNHEY and CDR2 is SMNVEV (reference sequence). The CDR3 sequence is 15 residues long. The CDR3 region is CASSFGLGRGEKLFF. CDR3 DNA sequence: TGTGCCAGCAGTTTTGGCCTCGGGCGGGGGGAAAAACTGTTTTTT. The full variable domain, its missing parts supplied by reference TRBV27 and TRBJ1-4, is EAQVTQNPRYLITVTGKKLTVTCSQNMNHEYMSWYRQDPGLGLRQIYYSMNVEVTDKGDVPEGYKVSRKEKRNFPLILESPSPNQTSLYFCASSFGLGRGEKLFFGSGTQLSVL.

The chain couples TRBV7-9 to TRBJ1-1; D is ambiguous. This CDR3 contains 12 residues. Germline CDR1 SEHNR, CDR2 FQNEAQ (reference sequence). V lost 8 bases and J 3 bases, leaving 10 bases between the germline ends. The CDR3 is CASESGDTEAFF. CDR3 DNA: TGTGCCAGCGAGTCCGGGGACACTGAAGCTTTCTTT.

This clone occurred a few times. The rearrangement links TRBV2 to TRBJ2-4, with 9 bases that match TRBD2. The CDR3 extends over 17 amino acids. The trim removed 1 base at V and 8 bases at J, leaving 12 bases unmatched. Per the germline V gene, CDR1 is SNHLY and CDR2 is FYNNEI. The CDR3 spells CASSEVPLAGEGDIQYF. The CDR3 DNA reads TGTGCCAGCAGTGAAGTCCCCTTAGCGGGGGAGGGGGACATTCAGTACTTC.

Details on this clone: The junction departs from germline at one end; a sequencing error may be responsible. V and J are TRBV13 and TRBJ1-5, with a weak D call TRBD1 (6 bases). CDR1 and CDR2 from the germline V gene are PRHDT and FYEKMQ (reference sequence). The CDR3 is 14 amino acids. The CDR3 protein is CASSVGGAKQPQHF. CDR3 DNA: TGTGCCAGCAGCGTAGGGGGAGCGAAGCAGCCCCAGCATTTT.

V gene TRBV5-8 combines with J gene TRBJ2-5, with 9 bases identical to TRBD1. Germline V gene data show CDR1 as SGHTS and CDR2 as YDEGEE. Losses at the gene ends were 4 bases for V and 5 bases for J; bases not matched to a gene: 9. CDR3 length: 15 amino acids. This CDR3 reads CASSRAPTGGETQYF. The CDR3 bases are TGTGCCAGCAGCCGAGCCCCGACAGGGGGGGAGACCCAGTACTTC.

V is TRBV9 and J is TRBJ2-5, with D possibly being TRBD2 (5 bases). The CDR3 length is 14 residues. V shed 2 bases and J shed 5 bases, with 13 bases lying between them. The germline V gene encodes CDR1 SGDLS and CDR2 YYNGEE. The CDR3 DNA reads as TGTGCCAGCAGCGTCGAGGGTCTCGGGGAGACCCAGTACTTC. Residues: CASSVEGLGETQYF.

The genes are TRBV27 and TRBJ1-1, with a tentative D call TRBD1 (5 bases). The ends were cut back, 4 bases at V and 7 bases at J, with 13 bases in the middle. This CDR3 spans 13 amino acids. The germline gives CDR1 MNHEY, CDR2 SMNVEV (reference sequence). DNA of the CDR3: TGTGCCAGCAGTTACGGGGGTAAGGGTGAAGCTTTCTTT. It translates to CASSYGGKGEAFF.

The chain is built from TRBV11-2 and TRBJ2-5, with 7 bases fitting TRBD1. Germline trimming cut 1 base from V and 0 bases from J; bases unmatched to any gene: 11. The CDR3 covers 18 residues. The V gene's germline CDR1 is SGHAT and CDR2 FQNNGV. In DNA, the CDR3 is TGTGCCAGCAGCTTAGGCCGGGGACAGCCGCGTTACCAAGAGACCCAGTACTTC. Amino acid sequence: CASSLGRGQPRYQETQYF.

The chain has TRBV4-3 and TRBJ2-3; D is uncertain. V lost 4 bases, J lost 4 bases, and 24 bases lay in between. This CDR3 is 18 amino acids long. The germline gives CDR1 LGHNA, CDR2 YSLEER. The CDR3 DNA reads as TGCGCCAGCAGCCCTTCTACCTCGACATACTCCCCCCCAGATACGCAGTATTTT. Amino acids: CASSPSTSTYSPPDTQYF.

This clone has a handful of counts. The chain recombines TRBV19 with TRBJ1-5, with D possibly TRBD1 on 6 matching bases. V gave up 4 bases and J gave up 6 bases, with 13 bases separating them. The germline V gene has CDR1 LNHDA and CDR2 SQIVND (reference sequence). CDR3 length equals 14 residues. Here the CDR3 reads CASSNNRDGQPQHF. For the CDR3, the DNA is TGTGCCAGTAGTAATAACAGGGACGGTCAGCCCCAGCATTTT.

J is TRBJ1-5 and V is TRBV18; perhaps TRBD1 as D (5 bases). Germline V gene lookup returns CDR1 KGHSH and CDR2 LQKENI. The CDR3 contains 15 residues. Trimming cost V 5 bases and J 5 bases, with 16 bases left between them. The CDR3 sequence is CASSYTGVVDQPQHF. Here the CDR3 DNA reads TGTGCCAGCTCATACACAGGCGTGGTAGATCAGCCCCAGCATTTT.

The chain links TRBV3-1 (or the pseudogene TRBV3-2) to TRBJ1-6; D is perhaps TRBD1 (5 bases). The CDR3 is 17 residues long. V was pared by 2 bases and J by 7 bases, with 18 bases between. Germline values: CDR1 LGHDT, CDR2 YNNKEL (reference sequence). CDR3 sequence: CASSQPPQLEGNSPLHF. The CDR3 DNA is TGTGCCAGCAGCCAACCCCCACAACTGGAGGGGAATTCACCCCTCCACTTT.

This chain links TRBV7-9 with TRBJ1-2, with D possibly being TRBD1 (5 bases). The CDR3 consists of 13 residues. Deletions cut 6 bases from V and 2 bases from J, with 10 bases between. The V gene's germline CDR1 is SEHNR and CDR2 FQNEAQ (reference sequence). The DNA of the CDR3 is TGTGCCAGCAGGAGCGGGGGAAACTATGGCTACACCTTC. It yields the protein CASRSGGNYGYTF.

The chain combines TRBV7-2 with TRBJ1-6; no clear D gene. The V end lost 2 bases, the J end lost 1 base, and 6 bases lay between the germline ends. Germline CDR1 is SGHTA and CDR2 is FQGNSA. This CDR3 region has 15 residues. CDR3 loop: CASSLTSSYNSPLHF. In nucleotides, the CDR3 is TGTGCCAGCAGCTTAACTTCGTCCTATAATTCACCCCTCCACTTT.

The chain couples TRBV7-6 to TRBJ2-3; 8 positions agree with TRBD1. Germline assignment: CDR1 SGHVS and CDR2 FNYEAQ. This CDR3 is 16 amino acids long. The trim removed 1 base at V and 3 bases at J, leaving 6 bases unmatched. CDR3 in amino acids: CASSLVAGGSTDTQYF. DNA of the CDR3: TGTGCCAGCAGCTTAGTAGCAGGGGGCTCGACAGATACGCAGTATTTT.

This rearrangement joins TRBV5-1 to TRBJ1-4; possibly TRBD1 for D (5 bases). The CDR3 loop spans 16 amino acids. Trimming removed 0 bases at V and 0 bases at J, with 9 bases between. CDR1 is SGHRS, CDR2 YFSETQ, per germline. The CDR3 reads CASSLGQGTTNEKLFF. CDR3 coding DNA: TGCGCCAGCAGCTTGGGGCAGGGCACAACTAATGAAAAACTGTTTTTT.

The chain is built from TRBV27 and TRBJ2-2; TRBD2 might be the D (7 bases). The CDR3 has 16 residues. V was clipped by 0 bases and J by 4 bases, with 12 bases between them. In germline, CDR1 is MNHEY, CDR2 SMNVEV (reference sequence). CDR3 region: CASSLSPGGITGELFF. As DNA, the CDR3 is TGTGCCAGCAGTTTATCCCCGGGGGGCATCACCGGGGAGCTGTTTTTT.

The table lists this clone with a count of one. The V gene is TRBV10-3, the J gene TRBJ1-5; maybe TRBD1 (6 bases). Germline V lookup: CDR1 ENHRY, CDR2 SYGVKD. The length of the CDR3 is 15 residues. V was shortened by 7 bases and J by 0 bases, with 13 bases between the two germline ends. The chain's CDR3 is CAIKAGDYSNQPQHF. The CDR3 DNA sequence: TGTGCCATCAAAGCAGGGGACTATAGCAATCAGCCCCAGCATTTT.

The J gene is TRBJ2-3, the V gene TRBV25-1, with D hard to call. This CDR3 is 14 amino acids long. Trimming took 5 bases from V and 0 from J, leaving 9 bases between them. Germline CDR1 reads MGHDK; CDR2 reads SYGVNS. The CDR3 loop reads CASSQLQSTDTQYF. CDR3 sequence (DNA): TGTGCCAGCAGTCAATTGCAGAGCACAGATACGCAGTATTTT. The full variable domain, completed using reference TRBV25-1 and TRBJ2-3, is EADIYQTPRYLVIGTGKKITLECSQTMGHDKMYWYQQDPGMELHLIHYSYGVNSTEKGDLSSESTVSRIRTEHFPLTLESARPSHTSQYLCASSQLQSTDTQYFGPGTRLTVL.

The chain employs TRBV28 and TRBJ1-2; weak D call: TRBD1 (6 bases). The CDR3 is 14 residues long. Trimming took off 6 bases at V and 2 bases at J, with 13 bases between the two ends. CDR1 is MDHEN, CDR2 SYDVKM, per germline. CDR3 nucleotide sequence: TGTGCCAGCAGGACCGGGACAAGCAACTATGGCTACACCTTC. It is translated as CASRTGTSNYGYTF.